This T cell receptor (beta chain) was identified in a study of cytomegalovirus exposure and HLA in healthy donors. Points from the study as a whole: Later, an analysis found that common viral pathogens appeared to be linked with several of the most significant clusters.

In nominal health when sampled, donors likely had unrecorded immune exposures nonetheless. The sample holds a few counts of this clone. Its specificity is unknown. In the PCR, 60 Vbeta and 13 Jbeta primers were used. The assay was immunoSEQ multiplex PCR, and TCRdb's table has in-frame clones only and misses some. The table records around 130,000 clones, 6.5% to 9.5% of them present only once. This receptor was taken from a woman aged 40 to 49 in good health and CMV-seropositive. Input material: PBMCs.

CDR3 DNA: TGTGCCAGCAGTTTACAGGGGCAAACCGGGGAGCTGTTTTTT. This sequence encodes CASSLQGQTGELFF. V usage is TRBV28 and J usage is TRBJ2-2, with D perhaps matching TRBD1 (6 bases). Deletions cut 2 bases from V and 5 bases from J, with 9 bases between. This CDR3 spans 14 amino acids. Germline lookup yields CDR1 MDHEN and CDR2 SYDVKM.